This record looks at one TCR beta chain sequence and its context. The data originate from a study of control samples from healthy donors and cancer patients. Only in-frame clones appear in the TCRdb table, and some are missing; sequencing was by immunoSEQ multiplex PCR. The repertoire holds 140,000 to 150,000 clones, with 80% to 95% as singletons. Trimming cost V 0 bases and J 3 bases; bases outside gene matches: 15. CDR1 and CDR2 from the germline V gene are PRHDT and FYEKMQ (reference sequence). CDR3 size: 21 residues. This chain links TRBV13 with TRBJ1-6; TRBD1 aligns across 9 bases. This receptor was taken from a man aged 18-30 years in good health. Sequencing input: blood. The CDR3 reads CASSLGRRRWGQGFYNSPLHF. CDR3 coding DNA: TGTGCCAGCAGCTTAGGCCGAAGGCGATGGGGACAGGGCTTCTATAATTCACCCCTCCACTTT.